A single sample gave rise to the 10 T cell receptor beta chains below, sequenced in a study of graft-versus-host responses after intestinal transplantation (dated by TCRdb to about 2021). Library preparation was by the immunoSEQ multiplex PCR assay. The immuneACCESS repertoire file appears here via TCRdb, limited to in-frame rearrangements. These files lack a portion of the clones; in checked studies, under half of the deficit traces to unresolved V genes, and the cause of the others is not known. Counted in this sample were roughly 4,000 clones; roughly 85% of them appeared once. The top ten clones comprise 4.8% of the sample. To isolate intraepithelial and lamina propria lymphocytes from graft specimens, dithiothreitol, EDTA incubations and collagenase D digestion were used. Sequenced here: ileum tissue, sampled 650 to 670 days after intestinal transplant. These receptors all stem from a human patient who received an intestinal transplant, so some T cells may come from the graft donor.

The V and J genes are TRBV13 and TRBJ1-4; TRBD1 might be the D (6 bases). This CDR3 region has 13 residues. V was cut by 7 bases and J by 7 bases, with 13 bases left in between. The germline CDR1 and CDR2 sequences are PRHDT and FYEKMQ (reference sequence). The CDR3 loop reads CASKQQGGEKLFF. The CDR3 bases are TGTGCCAGCAAACAACAGGGAGGTGAAAAACTGTTTTTT.

The V gene is TRBV7-3, the J gene TRBJ1-1; no firm D call. V was trimmed by 5 bases and J by 4 bases, leaving 11 bases between them. The CDR3 has 13 amino acids. CDR1 and CDR2 (germline): SGHTA, FQGTGA. The CDR3 region has the DNA TGTGCCAGCAGCCCTACGTACGGCACTGAAGCTTTCTTT. Protein product: CASSPTYGTEAFF.

The CDR3 nucleotides read TGTGCCAGCAGCGTTAACAGGGGAATCGGCTACGAGCAGTACTTC. Translation: CASSVNRGIGYEQYF. This rearrangement joins TRBV7-9 to TRBJ2-7; TRBD1 matches 7 bases. CDR3 size: 15 residues. The ends lost 5 bases at V and 3 bases at J; junction bases unmatched: 10. Germline CDR1 reads SEHNR; CDR2 reads FQNEAQ (reference sequence).

The chain couples TRBV28 to TRBJ1-1, with TRBD1 matching 10 bases. Trimming took 4 bases from V and 11 from J; bases not matched to a gene: 10. This CDR3 comprises 14 residues. Germline V gene lookup returns CDR1 MDHEN and CDR2 SYDVKM. CDR3 protein: CASSSWTGGMMAFF. The CDR3 DNA is TGTGCCAGCAGTTCCTGGACAGGGGGAATGATGGCTTTCTTT. Together with reference TRBV28 and TRBJ1-1, the CDR3 gives the full variable domain: DVKVTQSSRYLVKRTGEKVFLECVQDMDHENMFWYRQDPGLGLRLIYFSYDVKMKEKGDIPEGYSVSREKKERFSLILESASTNQTSMYLCASSSWTGGMMAFFGQGTRLTVV.

The chain recombines TRBV6-5 with TRBJ1-6; 8 bases are shared with TRBD1. The ends lost 8 bases at V and 6 bases at J; junction bases unmatched: 3. Per the germline V gene, CDR1 is MNHEY and CDR2 is SVGAGI. CDR3 length: 13 residues. CDR3 in DNA: TGTGCCAGCCGGACAGGGTCTAATTCACCCCTCCACTTT. Amino acids: CASRTGSNSPLHF.

The chain couples TRBV29-1 to TRBJ2-5, with D perhaps TRBD2 (6 bases). The CDR3 is 14 amino acids. Germline CDR1 reads SQVTM; CDR2 reads ANQGSEA. V dropped 3 bases and J dropped 1 base, with 12 bases sitting between them. The CDR3 DNA sequence: TGCAGCGTTGAGAGGGAGGTACTCCAAGAGACCCAGTACTTC. This translates into CSVEREVLQETQYF.

This rearrangement joins TRBV6-5 to TRBJ2-2; the D gene is possibly TRBD1 (5 bases). The CDR3 consists of 14 residues. CDR1 is MNHEY and CDR2 is SVGAGI in the germline V gene. Between the trimmed V and J ends, which lost 8 bases and 4 bases, there was a span of 14 bases. The CDR3 loop reads CASVMTAGTGELFF. The CDR3 DNA follows: TGTGCCAGCGTTATGACAGCAGGCACCGGGGAGCTGTTTTTT.

The chain recombines TRBV7-2 with TRBJ1-2; TRBD1 is a possible D gene (6 bases). Deletions cut 0 bases from V and 7 bases from J, with 12 bases between. This CDR3 spans 14 amino acids. Germline loops: CDR1 SGHTA, CDR2 FQGNSA. The CDR3 is CASSLAPRGGGYTF. CDR3 sequence (DNA): TGTGCCAGCAGCTTAGCGCCCAGGGGAGGTGGCTACACCTTC.

This clone has a single count. The J gene is TRBJ1-1, the V gene TRBV30; 8 bases fit TRBD1. Trimming at V came to 2 bases and at J to 0 bases, leaving 2 bases not matched to a gene. The CDR3 length is 14 residues. Germline V CDR1 and CDR2: GTSNPN, SVGIG (reference sequence). For the CDR3, the DNA is TGTGCCTGGAGTTGGGGACAGGTGAACACTGAAGCTTTCTTT. This gives the protein CAWSWGQVNTEAFF.

The chain uses TRBV9 and TRBJ1-2, with D possibly TRBD1 on 6 matching bases. The ends were cut back, 4 bases at V and 5 bases at J, with 27 bases in the middle. CDR1 and CDR2 (germline): SGDLS, YYNGEE. The CDR3 consists of 18 residues. The chain's CDR3 is CASSSTPFRGGPTYGYTF. CDR3 DNA sequence: TGTGCCAGCAGCTCCACGCCCTTTCGGGGGGGGCCCACATATGGCTACACCTTC.